Shown below are 27 T cell receptor beta chains from a single sample sequenced in a study of blood T cell repertoires in COVID-19. Clones were sequenced by immunoSEQ multiplex PCR, and TCRdb holds only the in-frame ones, with some missing. The data contain about 300,000 clones, 83% of them seen just once; the ten biggest clones take up 8% to 10%. Source material: peripheral blood. All receptors derive from a woman aged 50 to 65 who had recovered from COVID-19.

This chain joins TRBV14 and TRBJ1-1, with D possibly being TRBD1 (5 bases). CDR1 is SGHDN, CDR2 FVKESK, per germline. This CDR3 region has 13 residues. Trimming removed 5 bases from V and 6 bases from J, with 13 bases in between. The CDR3 reads CASSDSHNAEAFF. In DNA form, the CDR3 reads TGTGCCAGCAGCGACAGTCATAACGCTGAAGCTTTCTTT. The variable domain in full, with the rest retrieved from reference TRBV14 and TRBJ1-1, is EAGVTQFPSHSVIEKGQTVTLRCDPISGHDNLYWYRRVMGKEIKFLLHFVKESKQDESGMPNNRFLAERTGGTYSTLKVQPAELEDSGVYFCASSDSHNAEAFFGQGTRLTVV.

This clone was seen just once. The chain uses TRBV10-3 and TRBJ1-1; 7 positions agree with TRBD1. Germline trimming cut 8 bases from V and 3 bases from J; bases unmatched to any gene: 3. CDR1 is ENHRY, CDR2 SYGVKD, per germline. This CDR3 spans 12 amino acids. In DNA form, the CDR3 reads TGTGCCATCGGGGACAGAGACACTGAAGCTTTCTTT. This codes for CAIGDRDTEAFF.

The chain has TRBV4-2 and TRBJ2-1; D gene uncertain. The CDR3 is made up of 12 amino acids. V dropped 1 base and J dropped 7 bases, with 5 bases sitting between them. Germline assignment: CDR1 LGHNA and CDR2 YNFKEQ. This CDR3 is CASSQGGNEQFF. In DNA form, the CDR3 reads TGTGCCAGCAGCCAAGGAGGAAATGAGCAGTTCTTC.

The chain combines TRBV7-2 with TRBJ2-5; a weak D match, TRBD1 (8 bases). CDR3 length: 15 residues. V was clipped by 4 bases and J by 4 bases, with 16 bases between them. Germline CDR1 reads SGHTA; CDR2 reads FQGNSA. In DNA form, the CDR3 reads TGTGCCAGCAGCTCTAGGACAGGGAGGGGAGAGACCCAGTACTTC. Amino acids: CASSSRTGRGETQYF. The full variable domain, completed using reference TRBV7-2 and TRBJ2-5, is GAGVSQSPSNKVTEKGKDVELRCDPISGHTALYWYRQSLGQGLEFLIYFQGNSAPDKSGLPSDRFSAERTGGSVSTLTIQRTQQEDSAVYLCASSSRTGRGETQYFGPGTRLLVL.

The gene calls are TRBV9 and TRBJ2-1; 9 nucleotides align to TRBD1. The CDR3 consists of 16 residues. J was trimmed by 0 bases and V by 3 bases; bases with no gene match: 4. The germline V gene has CDR1 SGDLS and CDR2 YYNGEE. The CDR3: CASSDLGQGSYNEQFF. CDR3 bases: TGTGCCAGCAGCGACCTGGGACAGGGCTCCTACAATGAGCAGTTCTTC. Drawing the rest from reference TRBV9 and TRBJ2-1, the complete variable domain is DSGVTQTPKHLITATGQRVTLRCSPRSGDLSVYWYQQSLDQGLQFLIQYYNGEERAKGNILERFSAQQFPDLHSELNLSSLELGDSALYFCASSDLGQGSYNEQFFGPGTRLTVL.

The V call is TRBV4-2, the J call TRBJ2-7; no clear D. V was shortened by 3 bases and J by 2 bases, with 11 bases between the two germline ends. Germline CDR1 reads LGHNA; CDR2 reads YNFKEQ. The CDR3 has 14 residues. The CDR3 protein is CASSQSTETYEQYF. In DNA form, the CDR3 reads TGTGCCAGCAGCCAGAGTACAGAGACCTACGAGCAGTACTTC.

The V gene is TRBV6-5, the J gene TRBJ2-7, with 11 positions matching TRBD1. This CDR3 region has 15 residues. The V gene's germline CDR1 is MNHEY and CDR2 SVGAGI. The trim removed 4 bases at V and 4 bases at J, leaving 6 bases unmatched. DNA of the CDR3: TGTGCCAGCAGTTCCGGGACAGGGGGTTTTTACGAGCAGTACTTC. The encoded protein is CASSSGTGGFYEQYF.

This clone was counted once. The chain recombines TRBV27 with TRBJ1-2; TRBD1 matches 7 bases. The V and J ends lost 5 bases and 0 bases, in that order; junction bases with no gene match: 6. Germline-derived CDR1 and CDR2 are MNHEY and SMNVEV (reference sequence). This CDR3 has 15 residues. The CDR3 DNA is TGTGCCAGCAGTGCGGCCGGGACAGCTAACTATGGCTACACCTTC. It translates to CASSAAGTANYGYTF.

V usage is TRBV6-6 and J usage is TRBJ2-7, with 9 bases that match TRBD1. Germline CDR1 is MNHNY and CDR2 is SVGAGI (reference sequence). The V gene end was trimmed by 6 bases and the J gene end by 5 bases; junction bases not matched to a gene: 8. The CDR3 runs 14 residues. CDR3 nucleotide sequence: TGTGCCAGCAGCAGGGAGGGACAGGGCGACGAGCAGTACTTC. The encoded protein is CASSREGQGDEQYF.

The V and J genes are TRBV18 and TRBJ2-1; 10 bases map to TRBD2. Germline-derived CDR1 and CDR2 are KGHSH and LQKENI. The CDR3 runs 15 residues. V gave up 0 bases and J gave up 8 bases; unmatched junction bases: 4. The CDR3 DNA follows: TGTGCCAGCTCACCACCCCTAGCGGGGGTCGATGAGCAGTTCTTC. Its translation is CASSPPLAGVDEQFF.

This chain links TRBV6-2 or TRBV6-3 with TRBJ2-1; D is perhaps TRBD2 (6 bases). CDR1 is MNHEY, CDR2 SVGEGT, per germline. The CDR3 is 18 amino acids. The V end lost 2 bases, the J end lost 8 bases, and 25 bases lay between the germline ends. The CDR3: CASSYHSRTKATHHEQFF. The CDR3 DNA sequence: TGTGCCAGCAGTTACCATTCCCGGACTAAAGCGACCCACCATGAGCAGTTCTTC.

This chain joins TRBV5-1 and TRBJ1-6; D is possibly TRBD1 (5 bases). CDR3 length: 15 amino acids. Germline V gene lookup returns CDR1 SGHRS and CDR2 YFSETQ. V was trimmed by 3 bases and J by 0 bases, leaving 7 bases between them. CDR3 in amino acids: CASSSDSSYNSPLHF. The CDR3 DNA is TGCGCCAGCAGCTCCGACAGCTCCTATAATTCACCCCTCCACTTT.

CDR3 protein: CASSPPVGGGNEQFF. The CDR3 region has the DNA TGCGCCAGCAGCCCCCCAGTCGGCGGGGGGAATGAGCAGTTCTTC. J is TRBJ2-1 and V is TRBV4-1; TRBD2 agrees at 8 bases. V was pared by 4 bases and J by 7 bases, with 9 bases of the junction left unmatched. The CDR3 totals 15 residues. Germline CDR1 MGHRA, CDR2 YSYEKL.

Regarding this clone: This specimen includes other DNA sequences encoding the same CDR3. V gene TRBV28 combines with J gene TRBJ2-7, with unresolved D. The CDR3 extends over 13 amino acids. V was shortened by 3 bases and J by 3 bases, with 9 bases between the two germline ends. Per the germline V gene, CDR1 is MDHEN and CDR2 is SYDVKM. The CDR3 spells CASSFGQDYEQYF. CDR3 nucleotide sequence: TGTGCCAGCAGTTTCGGCCAGGACTACGAGCAGTACTTC. The full variable domain, in which reference TRBV28 and TRBJ2-7 provide the parts outside the CDR3, is DVKVTQSSRYLVKRTGEKVFLECVQDMDHENMFWYRQDPGLGLRLIYFSYDVKMKEKGDIPEGYSVSREKKERFSLILESASTNQTSMYLCASSFGQDYEQYFGPGTRLTVT.

The chain carries TRBV6-5 and TRBJ2-7; D is uncertain. V shed 2 bases and J shed 3 bases, with 8 bases lying between them. The CDR3 extends over 13 amino acids. Germline-derived CDR1 and CDR2 are MNHEY and SVGAGI. CDR3: CASSYGAGYEQYF. CDR3 DNA sequence: TGTGCCAGCAGTTACGGCGCAGGCTACGAGCAGTACTTC.

The chain employs TRBV15 and TRBJ2-1; no clear D gene. The V end was cut by 10 bases, the J end by 9 bases, with 19 bases between. The CDR3 extends over 13 amino acids. Germline V gives CDR1 LNHNV, CDR2 YYDKDF (reference sequence). The CDR3 loop reads CAIGSLVAGEQFF. The DNA of the CDR3 is TGTGCCATCGGATCGCTAGTCGCCGGTGAGCAGTTCTTC.

The chain combines TRBV4-1 with TRBJ2-7, with 8 bases fitting TRBD1. The CDR3 length is 15 residues. The germline V gene has CDR1 MGHRA and CDR2 YSYEKL. The ends lost 2 bases at V and 3 bases at J; junction bases unmatched: 6. The CDR3 protein is CASSQQTGALYEQYF. The CDR3 nucleotides are TGCGCCAGCAGCCAACAGACAGGGGCCCTCTACGAGCAGTACTTC.

The gene calls are TRBV5-6 and TRBJ2-1, with a weak D call TRBD1 (5 bases). This CDR3 region has 15 residues. V shed 3 bases and J shed 8 bases, with 18 bases lying between them. Germline V lookup: CDR1 SGHDT, CDR2 YYEEEE. The CDR3 region is CASSSRQRGGYEQFF. CDR3 in DNA: TGTGCCAGCAGCTCACGACAGAGAGGTGGGTATGAGCAGTTCTTC.

V gene TRBV12-3 or TRBV12-4 combines with J gene TRBJ2-1; the D gene is possibly TRBD1 (6 bases). The CDR3 totals 12 residues. The V end lost 7 bases, the J end lost 7 bases, and 11 bases lay between the germline ends. CDR3 bases: TGTGCCAGCACCTCAACAGGGAATGAGCAGTTCTTC. Translated, it gives CASTSTGNEQFF.

The chain recombines TRBV6-1 with TRBJ2-7, with TRBD1 matching 7 bases. V was clipped by 3 bases and J by 4 bases; unmatched bases: 9. This CDR3 is built from 15 residues. CDR1 is MNHNS, CDR2 SASEGT, per germline. The CDR3 DNA sequence: TGTGCCAGCAGTGACCAACGACAGGGACCGTACGAGCAGTACTTC. Protein product: CASSDQRQGPYEQYF.

This chain joins TRBV7-9 and TRBJ2-7; 8 bases are shared with TRBD2. Germline V gene data show CDR1 as SEHNR and CDR2 as FQNEAQ (reference sequence). Trimming cost V 3 bases and J 0 bases; bases outside gene matches: 1. The CDR3 runs 14 residues. The CDR3 region is CASSLGTSSYEQYF. The CDR3 DNA follows: TGTGCCAGCAGCTTGGGGACTAGCTCCTACGAGCAGTACTTC. Using reference TRBV7-9 and TRBJ2-7 for the parts outside the CDR3, the full variable domain is DTGVSQNPRHKITKRGQNVTFRCDPISEHNRLYWYRQTLGQGPEFLTYFQNEAQLEKSRLLSDRFSAERPKGSFSTLEIQRTEQGDSAMYLCASSLGTSSYEQYFGPGTRLTVT.

The chain recombines TRBV5-1 with TRBJ1-2, with TRBD1 matching 12 bases. The CDR3 is 17 amino acids. V trimming: 5 bases; J trimming: 2 bases; junction bases outside the gene matches: 10. Germline loops: CDR1 SGHRS, CDR2 YFSETQ. The CDR3 sequence: CASSILSGQGANYGYTF. The DNA of the CDR3 is TGCGCCAGCAGTATACTTTCGGGACAGGGGGCGAACTATGGCTACACCTTC.

V usage is TRBV4-3 and J usage is TRBJ1-1; TRBD1 is a possible D gene (6 bases). The CDR3 covers 16 residues. Germline V lookup: CDR1 LGHNA, CDR2 YSLEER. V dropped 3 bases and J dropped 3 bases, with 17 bases sitting between them. The CDR3 DNA is TGCGCCAGCAGCCACTTCCCACAGGGACGTCACACTGAAGCTTTCTTT. Protein: CASSHFPQGRHTEAFF.

This chain links TRBV6-5 with TRBJ1-3, with D possibly matching TRBD1 (5 bases). Germline V gene data show CDR1 as MNHEY and CDR2 as SVGAGI. Trimming left V 0 bases short and J 3 bases short, with 12 bases between. The CDR3 is 16 residues long. The CDR3 protein is CASSYSGGAGGNTIYF. The DNA for the CDR3 is TGTGCCAGCAGTTACTCGGGTGGGGCCGGTGGAAACACCATATATTTT.

The chain has TRBV5-4 and TRBJ1-3; 8 nucleotides match TRBD1. CDR1 and CDR2 (germline): SGHNT, YYREEE (reference sequence). The CDR3 has 15 amino acids. V was pared by 4 bases and J by 4 bases, with 7 bases of the junction left unmatched. This CDR3 reads CASSPSGTGGNTIYF. The CDR3 nucleotides are TGTGCCAGCAGCCCCTCCGGGACAGGAGGAAACACCATATATTTT.

J is TRBJ1-2 and V is TRBV24-1; 8 positions match TRBD1. Trimming removed 6 bases from V and 8 bases from J; junction bases left unmatched: 7. Germline CDR1 KGHDR, CDR2 SFDVKD. The CDR3 consists of 13 residues. This CDR3 reads CATSSHRGTGYTF. The CDR3 DNA reads TGTGCCACCAGTTCCCACAGGGGGACGGGCTACACCTTC.

The CDR3: CSAKLNYGYTF. The CDR3 bases are TGCAGTGCTAAACTCAACTATGGCTACACCTTC. The chain recombines TRBV20-1 with TRBJ1-2; D unclear. The CDR3 is 11 residues long. Germline-derived CDR1 and CDR2 are DFQATT and SNEGSKA (reference sequence). The V and J ends lost 4 bases and 2 bases respectively, with 5 bases between them.